The present T cell receptor (beta chain) was sequenced within a study of blood T cell repertoires in COVID-19. Study at large: Collection of acute and convalescent COVID-19 samples took place in the United States, Italy and Spain. Sources were T cells, B-cell-depleted T cells, or PBMCs; the material itself was cDNA or gDNA.

In the authors' workflow: Amplified reference gene primers provided the basis for estimating nucleated cell counts. TCRdb's table, derived via immunoSEQ multiplex PCR, lists solely in-frame clones and lacks some. V, J and clone size are taken as reported in that table, and D and trimming were inferred from the DNA itself. The sample consists of hundreds of thousands of clones, roughly 86% of them appearing once. The length of the CDR3 is 16 residues. V lost 3 bases to trimming and J lost 2 bases; unmatched junction nucleotides: 8. Looked up from germline, CDR1 is SGHRS and CDR2 is YFSETQ. Sequencing used peripheral blood. The sequence came from a woman younger than 45 who had recovered from COVID-19. The chain combines TRBV5-1 with TRBJ1-2, with 9 bases lining up with TRBD1. The CDR3 here is CASSSGTGRANYGYTF. CDR3 DNA: TGCGCCAGCAGCTCAGGGACAGGGCGCGCAAACTATGGCTACACCTTC.